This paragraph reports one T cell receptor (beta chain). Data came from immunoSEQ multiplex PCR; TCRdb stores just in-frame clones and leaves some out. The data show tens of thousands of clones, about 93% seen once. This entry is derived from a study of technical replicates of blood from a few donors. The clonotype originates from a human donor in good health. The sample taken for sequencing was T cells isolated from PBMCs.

The DNA for the CDR3 is TGTGCCAGCAGCCTTCGATACGGACAGGGCTACACCTTC. Its translation is CASSLRYGQGYTF. This chain joins TRBV9 and TRBJ1-2, with a possible D match to TRBD1 (6 bases). V lost 4 bases and J lost 8, with 15 bases in between. CDR1 and CDR2 (germline): SGDLS, YYNGEE. The CDR3 covers 13 residues.